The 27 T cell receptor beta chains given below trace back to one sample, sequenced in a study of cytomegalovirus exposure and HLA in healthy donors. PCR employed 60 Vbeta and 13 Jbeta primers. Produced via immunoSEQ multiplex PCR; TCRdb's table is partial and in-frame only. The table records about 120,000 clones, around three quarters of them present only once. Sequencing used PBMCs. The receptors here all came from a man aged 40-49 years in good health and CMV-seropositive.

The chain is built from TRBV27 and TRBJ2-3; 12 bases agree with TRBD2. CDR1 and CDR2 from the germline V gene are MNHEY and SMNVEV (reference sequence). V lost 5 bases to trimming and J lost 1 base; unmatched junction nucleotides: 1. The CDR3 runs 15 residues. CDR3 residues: CASSLAGGGTDTQYF. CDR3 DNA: TGTGCCAGCAGTCTAGCGGGGGGGGGCACAGATACGCAGTATTTT.

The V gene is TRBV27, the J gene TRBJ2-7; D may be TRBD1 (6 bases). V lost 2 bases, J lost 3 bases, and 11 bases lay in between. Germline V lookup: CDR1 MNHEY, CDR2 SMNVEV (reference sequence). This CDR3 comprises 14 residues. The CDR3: CASSLGVGGYEQYF. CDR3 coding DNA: TGTGCCAGCAGTTTAGGGGTAGGGGGCTACGAGCAGTACTTC.

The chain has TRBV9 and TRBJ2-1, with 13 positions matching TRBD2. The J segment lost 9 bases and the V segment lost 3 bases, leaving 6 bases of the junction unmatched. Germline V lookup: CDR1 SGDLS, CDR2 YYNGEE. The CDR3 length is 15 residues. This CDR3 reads CASSDPGLAGFEQFF. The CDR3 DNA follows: TGTGCCAGCAGCGACCCGGGACTAGCGGGGTTTGAGCAGTTCTTC.

The DNA of the CDR3 is TGTGCCAGCAGCTCCCACGGCAGGGGCTCCTACAATGAGCAGTTCTTC. Translated: CASSSHGRGSYNEQFF. The V gene is TRBV7-3, the J gene TRBJ2-1; a possible D gene is TRBD1 (6 bases). Per the germline V gene, CDR1 is SGHTA and CDR2 is FQGTGA. This CDR3 has 16 amino acids. Trimming shortened V by 4 bases and J by 0 bases, and 13 bases separated the two germline ends.

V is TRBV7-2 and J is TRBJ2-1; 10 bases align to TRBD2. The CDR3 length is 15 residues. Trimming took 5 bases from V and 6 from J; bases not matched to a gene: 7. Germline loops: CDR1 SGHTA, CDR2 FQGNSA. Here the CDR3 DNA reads TGTGCCAGCAGCGCAAGCGGGGGGGCCGTCAATGAGCAGTTCTTC. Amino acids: CASSASGGAVNEQFF.

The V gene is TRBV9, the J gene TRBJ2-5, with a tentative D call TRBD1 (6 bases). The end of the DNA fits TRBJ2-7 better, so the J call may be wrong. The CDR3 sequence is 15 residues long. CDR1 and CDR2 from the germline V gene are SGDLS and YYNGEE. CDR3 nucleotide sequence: TGTGCCAGCAGCGTAGCTCCAGTACAGGGTTACGAGCAGTACTTC. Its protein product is CASSVAPVQGYEQYF.

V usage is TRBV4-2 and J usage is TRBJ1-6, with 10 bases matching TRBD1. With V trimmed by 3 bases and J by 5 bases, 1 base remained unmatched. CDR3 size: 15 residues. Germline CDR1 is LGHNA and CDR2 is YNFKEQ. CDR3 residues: CASSQGQGNNSPLHF. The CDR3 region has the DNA TGTGCCAGCAGCCAGGGACAGGGGAATAATTCACCCCTCCACTTT.

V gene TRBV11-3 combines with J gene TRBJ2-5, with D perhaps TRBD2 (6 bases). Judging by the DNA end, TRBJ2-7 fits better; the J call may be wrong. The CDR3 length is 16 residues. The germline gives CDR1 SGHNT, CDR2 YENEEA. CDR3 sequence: CASSPTLGLPEYEQYF. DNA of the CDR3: TGTGCCAGCAGCCCTACCTTGGGACTCCCGGAATACGAGCAGTACTTC.

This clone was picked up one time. The CDR3 region is CATQGAAADNSPLHF. In DNA, the CDR3 is TGTGCCACCCAGGGGGCAGCAGCCGATAATTCACCCCTCCACTTT. V gene TRBV28 combines with J gene TRBJ1-6, with TRBD1 identical over 8 bases. The ends lost 10 bases at V and 5 bases at J; junction bases unmatched: 10. CDR1 is MDHEN and CDR2 is SYDVKM in the germline V gene. The CDR3 sequence is 15 residues long.

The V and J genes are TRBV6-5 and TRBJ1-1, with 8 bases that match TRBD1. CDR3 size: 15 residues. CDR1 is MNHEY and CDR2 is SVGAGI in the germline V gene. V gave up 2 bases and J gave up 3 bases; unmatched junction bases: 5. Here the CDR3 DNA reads TGTGCCAGCAGTTACACGACAGGGGACGACACTGAAGCTTTCTTT. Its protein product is CASSYTTGDDTEAFF.

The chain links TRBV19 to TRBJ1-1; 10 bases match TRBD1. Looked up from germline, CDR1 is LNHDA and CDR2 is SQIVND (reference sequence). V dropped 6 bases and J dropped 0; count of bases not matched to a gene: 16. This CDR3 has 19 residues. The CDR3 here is CASSARTGTGVSMNTEAFF. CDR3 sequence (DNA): TGTGCCAGTAGCGCCCGAACCGGGACAGGGGTATCAATGAACACTGAAGCTTTCTTT. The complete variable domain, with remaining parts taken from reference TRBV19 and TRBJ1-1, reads DGGITQSPKYLFRKEGQNVTLSCEQNLNHDAMYWYRQDPGQGLRLIYYSQIVNDFQKGDIAEGYSVSREKKESFPLTVTSAQKNPTAFYLCASSARTGTGVSMNTEAFFGQGTRLTVV.

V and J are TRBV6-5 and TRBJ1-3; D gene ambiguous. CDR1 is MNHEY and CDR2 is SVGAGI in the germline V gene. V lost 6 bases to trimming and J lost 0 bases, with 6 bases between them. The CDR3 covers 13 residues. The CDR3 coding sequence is TGTGCCAGCAGAACTTCCTCTGGAAACACCATATATTTT. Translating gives CASRTSSGNTIYF.

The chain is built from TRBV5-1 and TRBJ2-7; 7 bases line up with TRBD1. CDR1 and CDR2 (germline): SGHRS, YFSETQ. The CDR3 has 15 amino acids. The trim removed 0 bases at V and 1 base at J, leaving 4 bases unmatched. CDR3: CASSLEPGGSYEQYF. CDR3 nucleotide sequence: TGCGCCAGCAGCTTGGAGCCAGGGGGATCCTACGAGCAGTACTTC.

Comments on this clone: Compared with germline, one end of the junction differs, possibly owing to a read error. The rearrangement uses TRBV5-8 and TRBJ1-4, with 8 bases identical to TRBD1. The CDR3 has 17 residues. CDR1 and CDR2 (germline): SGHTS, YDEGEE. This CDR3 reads CASSSDRDGRANEKLSF. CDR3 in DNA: TGTGCCAGCAGCTCGGACAGGGACGGGCGGGCTAATGAAAAACTGTCTTTT. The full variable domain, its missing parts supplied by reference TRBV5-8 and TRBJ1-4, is EAGVTQSPTHLIKTRGQQATLRCSPISGHTSVYWYQQALGLGLQFLLWYDEGEERNRGNFPPRFSGRQFPNYSSELNVNALELEDSALYLCASSSDRDGRANEKLSFGSGTQLSVL.

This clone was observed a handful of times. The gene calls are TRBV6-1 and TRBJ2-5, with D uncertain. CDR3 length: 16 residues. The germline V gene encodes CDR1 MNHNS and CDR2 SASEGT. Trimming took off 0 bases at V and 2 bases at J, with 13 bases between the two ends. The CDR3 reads CASSEALRQIQETQYF. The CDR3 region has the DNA TGTGCCAGCAGTGAAGCGCTTCGTCAGATACAAGAGACCCAGTACTTC.

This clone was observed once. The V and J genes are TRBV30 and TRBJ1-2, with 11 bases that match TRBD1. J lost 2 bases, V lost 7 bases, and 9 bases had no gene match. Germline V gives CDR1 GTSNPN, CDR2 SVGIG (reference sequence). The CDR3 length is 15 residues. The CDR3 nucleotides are TGTGCCTCCCGTAGGACAGGGGGCTTAAACTATGGCTACACCTTC. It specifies CASRRTGGLNYGYTF.

For the CDR3, the DNA is TGTGCCAGCAGTACCCCCGGAGGAACCGAGCAGTACTTC. This translates into CASSTPGGTEQYF. The chain combines TRBV28 with TRBJ2-5; possibly TRBD2 for D (5 bases). The DNA end is a closer match to TRBJ2-7, so the J assignment may be wrong. The CDR3 loop spans 13 amino acids. The V gene's germline CDR1 is MDHEN and CDR2 SYDVKM.

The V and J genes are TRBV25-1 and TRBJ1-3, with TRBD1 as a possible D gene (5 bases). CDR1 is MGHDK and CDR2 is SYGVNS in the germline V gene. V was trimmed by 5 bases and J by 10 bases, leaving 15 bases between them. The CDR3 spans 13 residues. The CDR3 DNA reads TGTGCCAGCAGTTCCCCGGGGGGTGATACCATATATTTT. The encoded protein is CASSSPGGDTIYF.

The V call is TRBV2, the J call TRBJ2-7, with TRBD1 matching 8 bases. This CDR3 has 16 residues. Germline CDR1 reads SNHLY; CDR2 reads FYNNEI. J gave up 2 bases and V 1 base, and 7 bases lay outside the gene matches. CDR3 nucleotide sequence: TGTGCCAGCAGTGAAGTTGGGTCGACAGGGGCCTACGAGCAGTACTTC. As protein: CASSEVGSTGAYEQYF.

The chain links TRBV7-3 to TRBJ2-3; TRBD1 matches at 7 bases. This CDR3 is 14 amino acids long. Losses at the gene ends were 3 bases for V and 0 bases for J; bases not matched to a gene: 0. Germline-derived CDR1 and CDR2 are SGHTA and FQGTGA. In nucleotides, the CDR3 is TGTGCCAGCAGCTTGACAGGGAGCACAGATACGCAGTATTTT. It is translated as CASSLTGSTDTQYF.

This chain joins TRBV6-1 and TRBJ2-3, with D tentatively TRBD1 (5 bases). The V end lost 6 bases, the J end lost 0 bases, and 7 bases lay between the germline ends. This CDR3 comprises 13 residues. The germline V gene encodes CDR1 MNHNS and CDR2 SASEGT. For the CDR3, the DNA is TGTGCCAGCAGCAGGGTCAGCACAGATACGCAGTATTTT. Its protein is CASSRVSTDTQYF.

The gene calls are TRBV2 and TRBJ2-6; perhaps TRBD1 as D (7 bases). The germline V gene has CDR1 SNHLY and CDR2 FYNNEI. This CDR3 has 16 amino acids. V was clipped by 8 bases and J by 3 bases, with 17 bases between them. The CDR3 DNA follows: TGTGCCAGCTCCGGAGGGGGCGCGAGTGGGGCCAACGTCCTGACTTTC. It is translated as CASSGGGASGANVLTF.

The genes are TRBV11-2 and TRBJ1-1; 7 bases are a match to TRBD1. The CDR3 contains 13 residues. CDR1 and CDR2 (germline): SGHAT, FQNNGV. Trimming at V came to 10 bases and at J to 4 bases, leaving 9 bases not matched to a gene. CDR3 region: CATKGAGSTEAFF. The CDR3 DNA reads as TGTGCCACTAAGGGGGCAGGGAGCACTGAAGCTTTCTTT.

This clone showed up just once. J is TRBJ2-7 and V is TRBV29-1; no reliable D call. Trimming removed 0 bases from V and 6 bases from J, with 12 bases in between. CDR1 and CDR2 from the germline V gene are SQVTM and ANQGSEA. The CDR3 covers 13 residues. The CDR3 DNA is TGCAGCGTTGAAGATTTTGCAGGCTCCGAGCAGTACTTC. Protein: CSVEDFAGSEQYF.

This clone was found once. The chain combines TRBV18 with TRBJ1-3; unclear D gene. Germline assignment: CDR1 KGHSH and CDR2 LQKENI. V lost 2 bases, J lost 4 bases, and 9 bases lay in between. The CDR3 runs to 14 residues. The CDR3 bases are TGTGCCAGCTCACCAGGTGCCCGGGGAAACACCATATATTTT. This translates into CASSPGARGNTIYF.

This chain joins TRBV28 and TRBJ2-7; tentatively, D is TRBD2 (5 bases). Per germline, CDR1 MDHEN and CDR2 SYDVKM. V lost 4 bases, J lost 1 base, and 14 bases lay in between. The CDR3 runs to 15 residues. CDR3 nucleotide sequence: TGTGCCAGCAGTTCCCGCGGACTGATATCCTACGAGCAGTACTTC. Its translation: CASSSRGLISYEQYF. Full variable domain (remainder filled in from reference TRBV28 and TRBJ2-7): DVKVTQSSRYLVKRTGEKVFLECVQDMDHENMFWYRQDPGLGLRLIYFSYDVKMKEKGDIPEGYSVSREKKERFSLILESASTNQTSMYLCASSSRGLISYEQYFGPGTRLTVT.

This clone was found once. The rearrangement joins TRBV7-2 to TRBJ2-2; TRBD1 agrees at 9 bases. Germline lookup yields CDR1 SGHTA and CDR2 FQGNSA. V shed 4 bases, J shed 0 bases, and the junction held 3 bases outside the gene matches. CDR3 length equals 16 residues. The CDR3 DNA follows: TGTGCCAGCAGCTCACAGGGGGCTACGAACACCGGGGAGCTGTTTTTT. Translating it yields CASSSQGATNTGELFF.